The 11 T cell receptor beta chains presented below share a single source sample, sequenced in a study of shared clonotypes between healthy human individuals (TCRdb year 2020). Libraries were prepared through the immunoSEQ multiplex PCR assay. TCRdb holds this immuneACCESS table with in-frame rearrangements only. Some clones are missing; in checked studies, unresolved V genes explain under half, and the rest has no known cause. The sample table records 2,100,000 or so clones; approximately 96% of these occur just once. The top ten clones comprise 0.1% to 0.15% of the sample. Sequencing used naive CD4+ T cells sorted from blood. What this sample's cell subset or site label stands for: CD45RA+ positively selected. Receptor source: a man in his late teens or twenties in good health.

This chain links TRBV6-6 with TRBJ2-1; maybe TRBD2 (5 bases). CDR1 and CDR2 from the germline V gene are MNHNY and SVGAGI (reference sequence). There are 11 residues in the CDR3. V lost 5 bases, J lost 10 bases, and 9 bases lay in between. Here the CDR3 DNA reads TGTGCCAGCAGTCGAGCGGAGGAGCAGTTCTTC. The encoded protein is CASSRAEEQFF.

The rearrangement links TRBV29-1 to TRBJ2-1; weak D call: TRBD1 (5 bases). Germline V lookup: CDR1 SQVTM, CDR2 ANQGSEA. V lost 6 bases and J 9 bases, leaving 18 bases between the germline ends. CDR3 length: 13 residues. The CDR3 nucleotides read TGCAGCGTATCGGCCATCCTAAGGGGTGAGCAGTTCTTC. This gives the protein CSVSAILRGEQFF.

This clone was observed a single time. The V and J genes are TRBV11-2 and TRBJ2-2; D is perhaps TRBD2 (6 bases). With 1 base removed from V and 4 bases from J, the gap between germline ends came to 10 bases. The CDR3 runs to 15 residues. Germline assignment: CDR1 SGHAT and CDR2 FQNNGV. DNA of the CDR3: TGTGCCAGCAGCTTAGCGCTCGGGAGCACCGGGGAGCTGTTTTTT. Translating gives CASSLALGSTGELFF.

The chain uses TRBV7-2 and TRBJ2-4, with D possibly being TRBD1 (6 bases). In germline, CDR1 is SGHTA, CDR2 FQGNSA. V was clipped by 1 base and J by 0 bases, with 13 bases between them. The CDR3 length is 17 residues. CDR3 DNA sequence: TGTGCCAGCAGCTTAGTGGCGACAGGCCTAGCCAAAAACATTCAGTACTTC. Protein: CASSLVATGLAKNIQYF.

The chain uses TRBV2 and TRBJ1-2; 9 nucleotides agree with TRBD1. V lost 4 bases, J lost 6 bases, and 15 bases stayed unmatched. In germline, CDR1 is SNHLY, CDR2 FYNNEI. The CDR3 runs 17 residues. The CDR3 region is CASSGLPFGTGFDGYTF. The CDR3 region has the DNA TGTGCCAGCAGTGGGCTTCCTTTCGGGACAGGGTTCGATGGCTACACCTTC.

The V and J genes are TRBV6-5 and TRBJ2-5; the match to TRBD1 covers 9 bases. The CDR3 is 15 residues long. Germline CDR1 MNHEY, CDR2 SVGAGI. J was trimmed by 4 bases and V by 2 bases; bases with no gene match: 5. CDR3 DNA sequence: TGTGCCAGCAGTTACACCCGGACAGGGGTAGAGACCCAGTACTTC. This gives the protein CASSYTRTGVETQYF.

The chain joins TRBV30 to TRBJ1-5, with no clear D. The CDR3 runs 14 residues. V was cut by 8 bases and J by 0 bases, with 14 bases left in between. Germline V lookup: CDR1 GTSNPN, CDR2 SVGIG (reference sequence). This chain's CDR3 is CARSESNSNQPQHF. CDR3 in DNA: TGTGCCCGGTCCGAGAGTAATAGCAATCAGCCCCAGCATTTT.

With respect to this clone: Within the sample, other DNA sequences also encode this same CDR3. The chain carries TRBV7-2 and TRBJ1-2; D remains unclear. The CDR3 runs to 13 residues. Trimming removed 1 base from V and 5 bases from J, with 8 bases in between. Germline lookup yields CDR1 SGHTA and CDR2 FQGNSA. The CDR3 DNA is TGTGCCAGCAGCTTAGAAGGGAGATATGGCTACACCTTC. Protein sequence: CASSLEGRYGYTF.

This chain links TRBV6-4 with TRBJ2-5, with D possibly matching TRBD2 (6 bases). CDR1 MRHNA and CDR2 SNTAGT come from the germline V gene. The V end lost 6 bases, the J end lost 3 bases, and 17 bases lay between the germline ends. The CDR3 totals 15 residues. Here the CDR3 DNA reads TGTGCCAGCAGCGCCAATGGGGGGACTGAAGAGACCCAGTACTTC. Amino acids: CASSANGGTEETQYF.

V and J are TRBV7-9 and TRBJ2-5; D is perhaps TRBD1 (6 bases). The V and J ends lost 5 bases and 4 bases respectively, with 14 bases between them. Germline V gene data show CDR1 as SEHNR and CDR2 as FQNEAQ (reference sequence). This CDR3 region has 14 residues. CDR3 sequence (DNA): TGTGCCAGCAGCAAACAGGGTTTGAGAGAGACCCAGTACTTC. Its protein product is CASSKQGLRETQYF.

The J gene is TRBJ1-1, the V gene TRBV10-3, with D possibly TRBD1 on 5 matching bases. Germline CDR1 reads ENHRY; CDR2 reads SYGVKD. Between the trimmed V and J ends, which lost 4 bases and 2 bases, there was a span of 11 bases. The CDR3 sequence is 14 residues long. The CDR3 DNA reads TGTGCCATCAGTGCTGCCAGGGAAAACACTGAAGCTTTCTTT. This gives the protein CAISAARENTEAFF.